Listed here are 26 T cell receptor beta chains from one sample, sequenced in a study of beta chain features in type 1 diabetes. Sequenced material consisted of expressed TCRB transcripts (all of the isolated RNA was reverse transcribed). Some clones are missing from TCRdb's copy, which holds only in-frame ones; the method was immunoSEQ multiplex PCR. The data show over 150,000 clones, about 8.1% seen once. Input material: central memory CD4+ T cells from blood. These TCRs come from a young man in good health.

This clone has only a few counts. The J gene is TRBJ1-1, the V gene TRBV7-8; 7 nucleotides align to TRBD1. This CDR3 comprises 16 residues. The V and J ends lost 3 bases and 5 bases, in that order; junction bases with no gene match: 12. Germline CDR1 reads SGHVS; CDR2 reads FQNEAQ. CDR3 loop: CASSFGGQPMGTEAFF. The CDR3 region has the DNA TGTGCCAGCAGCTTTGGGGGACAGCCGATGGGGACTGAAGCTTTCTTT.

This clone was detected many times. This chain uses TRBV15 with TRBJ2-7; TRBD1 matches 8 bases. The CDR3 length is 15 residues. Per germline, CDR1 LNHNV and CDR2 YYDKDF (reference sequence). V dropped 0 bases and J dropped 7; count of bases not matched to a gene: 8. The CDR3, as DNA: TGTGCCACCAGCAGAGATCTAGCAGGGGGCGAAGAGCAGTACTTC. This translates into CATSRDLAGGEEQYF.

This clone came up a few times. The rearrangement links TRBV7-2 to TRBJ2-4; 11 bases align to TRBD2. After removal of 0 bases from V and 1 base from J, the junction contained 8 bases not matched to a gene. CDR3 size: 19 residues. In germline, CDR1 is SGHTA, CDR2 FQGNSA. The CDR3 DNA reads TGTGCCAGCAGCTTAGCAGGCAGTCTAGCGGGAGGTGCCAAAAACATTCAGTACTTC. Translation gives CASSLAGSLAGGAKNIQYF.

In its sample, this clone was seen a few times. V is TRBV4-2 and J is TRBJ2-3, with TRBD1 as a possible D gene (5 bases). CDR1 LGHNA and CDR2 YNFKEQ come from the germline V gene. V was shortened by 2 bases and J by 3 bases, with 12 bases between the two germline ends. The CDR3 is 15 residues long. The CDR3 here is CASSQPSTVTDTQYF. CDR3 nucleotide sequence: TGTGCCAGCAGCCAACCTTCGACAGTTACAGATACGCAGTATTTT.

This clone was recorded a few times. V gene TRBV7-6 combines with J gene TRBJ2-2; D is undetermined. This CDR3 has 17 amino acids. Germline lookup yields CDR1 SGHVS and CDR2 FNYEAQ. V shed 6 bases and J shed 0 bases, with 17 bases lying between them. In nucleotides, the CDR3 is TGTGCCAGCAGTCCATTGTTGGCGGTAGCGAACACCGGGGAGCTGTTTTTT. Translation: CASSPLLAVANTGELFF. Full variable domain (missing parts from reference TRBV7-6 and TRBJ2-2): GAGVSQSPRYKVTKRGQDVALRCDPISGHVSLYWYRQALGQGPEFLTYFNYEAQQDKSGLPNDRFSAERPEGSISTLTIQRTEQRDSAMYRCASSPLLAVANTGELFFGEGSRLTVL.

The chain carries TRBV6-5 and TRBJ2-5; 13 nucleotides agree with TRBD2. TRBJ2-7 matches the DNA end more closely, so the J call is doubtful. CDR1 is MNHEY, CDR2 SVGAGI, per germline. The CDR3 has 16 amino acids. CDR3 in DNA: TGTGCCAGCAGTTCACCCAGACTAGCGGGAGGTTTCGAGCAGTACTTC. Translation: CASSSPRLAGGFEQYF.

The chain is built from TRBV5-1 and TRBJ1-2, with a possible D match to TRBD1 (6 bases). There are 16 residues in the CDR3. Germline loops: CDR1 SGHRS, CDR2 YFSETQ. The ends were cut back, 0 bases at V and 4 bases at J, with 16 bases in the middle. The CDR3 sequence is CASSLEGQNRGYGYTF. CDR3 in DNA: TGCGCCAGCAGCTTGGAAGGACAGAACCGCGGCTATGGCTACACCTTC.

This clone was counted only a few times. CDR3 protein: CASSPGTTPYEQYF. CDR3 bases: TGCGCCAGCAGCCCCGGGACAACCCCCTACGAGCAGTACTTC. The genes are TRBV5-1 and TRBJ2-7; maybe TRBD1 (6 bases). The CDR3 runs to 14 residues. CDR1 is SGHRS and CDR2 is YFSETQ in the germline V gene. With 4 bases removed from V and 2 bases from J, the gap between germline ends came to 13 bases.

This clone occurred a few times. CDR3 residues: CASTARRSTDTQYF. CDR3 DNA: TGTGCCAGCACCGCCCGTCGGAGCACAGATACGCAGTATTTT. This chain connects TRBV27 to TRBJ2-3; D gene unclear. Germline V gene lookup returns CDR1 MNHEY and CDR2 SMNVEV (reference sequence). Trimming shortened V by 7 bases and J by 0 bases, and 11 bases separated the two germline ends. The CDR3 loop spans 14 amino acids.

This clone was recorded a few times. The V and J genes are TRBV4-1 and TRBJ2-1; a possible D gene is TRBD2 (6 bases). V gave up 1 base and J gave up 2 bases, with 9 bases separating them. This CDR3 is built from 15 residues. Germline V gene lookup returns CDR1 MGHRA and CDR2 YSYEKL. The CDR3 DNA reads TGCGCCAGCAGCCAAGTCCGGGGGACCTACAATGAGCAGTTCTTC. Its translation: CASSQVRGTYNEQFF.

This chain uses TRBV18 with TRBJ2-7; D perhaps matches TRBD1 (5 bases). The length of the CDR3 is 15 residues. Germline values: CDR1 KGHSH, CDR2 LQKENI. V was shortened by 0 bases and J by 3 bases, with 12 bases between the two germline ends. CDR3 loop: CASSPPTAQRYEQYF. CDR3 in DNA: TGTGCCAGCTCACCACCGACAGCTCAACGCTACGAGCAGTACTTC.

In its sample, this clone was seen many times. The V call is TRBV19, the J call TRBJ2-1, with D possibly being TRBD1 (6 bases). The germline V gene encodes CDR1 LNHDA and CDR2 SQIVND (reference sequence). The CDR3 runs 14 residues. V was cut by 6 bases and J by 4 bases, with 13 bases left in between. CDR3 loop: CASSPGERYNEQFF. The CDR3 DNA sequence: TGTGCCAGTAGCCCAGGGGAAAGATACAATGAGCAGTTCTTC.

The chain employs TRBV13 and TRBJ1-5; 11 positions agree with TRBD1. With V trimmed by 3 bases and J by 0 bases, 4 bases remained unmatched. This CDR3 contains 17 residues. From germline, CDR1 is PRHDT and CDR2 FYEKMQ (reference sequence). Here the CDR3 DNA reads TGTGCCAGCAGCTTCGGGACAGGGGGTAATAGCAATCAGCCCCAGCATTTT. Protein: CASSFGTGGNSNQPQHF.

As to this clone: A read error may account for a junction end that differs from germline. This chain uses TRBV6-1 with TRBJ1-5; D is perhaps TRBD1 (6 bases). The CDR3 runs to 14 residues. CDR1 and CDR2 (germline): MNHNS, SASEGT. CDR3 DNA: TGTGCCAGCACTGAACAGGGTCCTAGGCAGCCCCAGCATTTT. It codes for CASTEQGPRQPQHF.

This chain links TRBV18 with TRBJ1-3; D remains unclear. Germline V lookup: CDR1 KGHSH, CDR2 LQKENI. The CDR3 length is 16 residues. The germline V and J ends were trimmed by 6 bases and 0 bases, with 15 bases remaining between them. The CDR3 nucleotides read TGTGCCAGCTCCCCGTACGACACCTCCTCTGGAAACACCATATATTTT. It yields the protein CASSPYDTSSGNTIYF.

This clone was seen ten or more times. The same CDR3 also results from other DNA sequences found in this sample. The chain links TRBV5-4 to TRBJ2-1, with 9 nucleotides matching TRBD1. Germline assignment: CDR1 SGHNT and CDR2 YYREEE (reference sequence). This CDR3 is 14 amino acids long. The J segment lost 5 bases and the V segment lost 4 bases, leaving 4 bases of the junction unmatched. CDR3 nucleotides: TGTGCCAGCAGCCCTAGGACAGGGGACAATGAGCAGTTCTTC. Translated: CASSPRTGDNEQFF.

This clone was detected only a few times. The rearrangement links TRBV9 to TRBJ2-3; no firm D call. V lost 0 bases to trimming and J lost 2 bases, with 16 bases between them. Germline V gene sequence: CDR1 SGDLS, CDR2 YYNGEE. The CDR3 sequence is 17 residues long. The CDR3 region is CASSVAVGPYNTDTQYF. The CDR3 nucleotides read TGTGCCAGCAGCGTAGCTGTGGGCCCCTACAACACAGATACGCAGTATTTT. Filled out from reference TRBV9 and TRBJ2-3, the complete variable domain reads DSGVTQTPKHLITATGQRVTLRCSPRSGDLSVYWYQQSLDQGLQFLIQYYNGEERAKGNILERFSAQQFPDLHSELNLSSLELGDSALYFCASSVAVGPYNTDTQYFGPGTRLTVL.

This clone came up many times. The CDR3 bases are TGTGCCAGCAGCCGGTTAGGGGACTCCTACAATGAGCAGTTCTTC. It is translated as CASSRLGDSYNEQFF. This chain joins TRBV4-2 and TRBJ2-1, with D maybe TRBD1 (5 bases). Germline V CDR1 and CDR2: LGHNA, YNFKEQ. This CDR3 has 15 residues. With 4 bases removed from V and 0 bases from J, the gap between germline ends came to 10 bases.

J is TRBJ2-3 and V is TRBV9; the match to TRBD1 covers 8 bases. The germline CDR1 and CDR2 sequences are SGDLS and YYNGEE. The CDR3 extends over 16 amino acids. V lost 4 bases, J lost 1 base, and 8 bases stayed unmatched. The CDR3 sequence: CASSLGQGMGTDTQYF. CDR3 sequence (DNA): TGTGCCAGCAGCCTAGGACAGGGTATGGGCACAGATACGCAGTATTTT.

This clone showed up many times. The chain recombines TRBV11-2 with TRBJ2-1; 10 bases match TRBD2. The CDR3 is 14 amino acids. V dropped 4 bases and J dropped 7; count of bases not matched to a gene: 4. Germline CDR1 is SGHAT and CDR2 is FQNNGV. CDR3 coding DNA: TGTGCCAGCAGCTACCCGGGACTAGCGAATGAGCAGTTCTTC. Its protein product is CASSYPGLANEQFF.

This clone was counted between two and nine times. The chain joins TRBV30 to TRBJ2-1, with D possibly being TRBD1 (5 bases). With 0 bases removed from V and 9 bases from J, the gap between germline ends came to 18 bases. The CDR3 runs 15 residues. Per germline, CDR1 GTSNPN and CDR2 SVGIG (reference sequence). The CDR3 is CAWSVVLGQGGEQFF. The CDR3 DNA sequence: TGTGCCTGGAGTGTCGTTCTGGGGCAGGGCGGTGAGCAGTTCTTC.

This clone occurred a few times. The CDR3 DNA reads as TGTGCCGTGGGGCGTCTCTACAATGAGCAGTTCTTC. This encodes CAVGRLYNEQFF. The V call is TRBV6-5, the J call TRBJ2-1; TRBD1 might be the D (5 bases). V lost 11 bases and J lost 3, with 11 bases in between. The CDR3 is made up of 12 amino acids. The germline CDR1 and CDR2 sequences are MNHEY and SVGAGI.

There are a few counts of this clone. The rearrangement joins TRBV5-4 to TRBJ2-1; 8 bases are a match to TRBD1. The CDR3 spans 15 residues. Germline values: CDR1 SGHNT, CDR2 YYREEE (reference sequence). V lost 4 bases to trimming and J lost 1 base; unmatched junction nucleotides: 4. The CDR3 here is CASSGGQGSYNEQFF. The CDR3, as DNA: TGTGCCAGCAGCGGCGGACAGGGATCCTACAATGAGCAGTTCTTC.

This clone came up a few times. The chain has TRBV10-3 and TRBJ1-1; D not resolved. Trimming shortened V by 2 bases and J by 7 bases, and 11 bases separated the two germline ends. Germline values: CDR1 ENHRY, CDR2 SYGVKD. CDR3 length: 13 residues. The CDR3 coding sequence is TGTGCCATCAGTGAGAAGCTAACCTTTGAAGCTTTCTTT. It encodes CAISEKLTFEAFF.

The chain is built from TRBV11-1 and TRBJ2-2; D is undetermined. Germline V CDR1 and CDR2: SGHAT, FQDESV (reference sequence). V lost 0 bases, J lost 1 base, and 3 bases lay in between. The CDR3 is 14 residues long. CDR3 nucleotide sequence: TGTGCCAGCAGCTTAGCACAGAACACCGGGGAGCTGTTTTTT. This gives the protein CASSLAQNTGELFF.

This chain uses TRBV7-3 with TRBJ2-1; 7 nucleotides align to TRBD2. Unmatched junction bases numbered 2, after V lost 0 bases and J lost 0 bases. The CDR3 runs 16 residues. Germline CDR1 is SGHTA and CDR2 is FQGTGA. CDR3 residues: CASSLTGGSSYNEQFF. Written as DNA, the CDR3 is TGTGCCAGCAGCTTAACTGGCGGGAGCTCCTACAATGAGCAGTTCTTC.